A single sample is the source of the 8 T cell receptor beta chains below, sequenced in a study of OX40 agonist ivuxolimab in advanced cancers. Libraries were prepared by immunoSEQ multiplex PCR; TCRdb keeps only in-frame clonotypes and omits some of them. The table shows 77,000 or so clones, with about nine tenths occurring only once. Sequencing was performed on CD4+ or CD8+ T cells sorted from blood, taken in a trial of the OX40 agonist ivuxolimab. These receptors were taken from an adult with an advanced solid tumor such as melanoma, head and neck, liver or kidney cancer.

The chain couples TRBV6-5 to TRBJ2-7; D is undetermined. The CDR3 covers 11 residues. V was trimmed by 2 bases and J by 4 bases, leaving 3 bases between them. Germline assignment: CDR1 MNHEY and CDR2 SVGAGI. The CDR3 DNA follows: TGTGCCAGCAGTTACGCTTACGAGCAGTACTTC. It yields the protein CASSYAYEQYF.

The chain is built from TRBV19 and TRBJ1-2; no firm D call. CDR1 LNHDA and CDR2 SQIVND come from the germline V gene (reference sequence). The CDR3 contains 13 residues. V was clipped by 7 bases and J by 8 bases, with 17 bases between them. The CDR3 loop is CASTNREGYGYTF. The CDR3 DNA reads TGTGCCAGTACCAATCGGGAGGGCTACGGCTACACCTTC.

The CDR3 coding sequence is TGTGCCAGCAGCTCCAGCGCAGGGGGTGGGTCACCCCTCCACTTT. This gives the protein CASSSSAGGGSPLHF. The V and J genes are TRBV27 and TRBJ1-6; 7 bases line up with TRBD1. CDR1 is MNHEY, CDR2 SMNVEV, per germline (reference sequence). The CDR3 covers 15 residues. V shed 6 bases and J 10 bases; nucleotides not matched to a gene: 12.

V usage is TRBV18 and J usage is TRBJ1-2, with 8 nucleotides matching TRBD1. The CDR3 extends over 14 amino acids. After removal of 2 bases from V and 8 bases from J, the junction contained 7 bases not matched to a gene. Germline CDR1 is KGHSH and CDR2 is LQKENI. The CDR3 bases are TGTGCCAGCTCACCATCTACAGGGGGATCGGGCTACACCTTC. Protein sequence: CASSPSTGGSGYTF.

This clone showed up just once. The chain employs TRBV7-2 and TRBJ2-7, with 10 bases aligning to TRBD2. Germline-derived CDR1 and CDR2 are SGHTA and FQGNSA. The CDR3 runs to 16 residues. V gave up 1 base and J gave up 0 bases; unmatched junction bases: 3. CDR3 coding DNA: TGTGCCAGCAGCTTAGAAAGCGGGAGGGCCTCCTACGAGCAGTACTTC. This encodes CASSLESGRASYEQYF.

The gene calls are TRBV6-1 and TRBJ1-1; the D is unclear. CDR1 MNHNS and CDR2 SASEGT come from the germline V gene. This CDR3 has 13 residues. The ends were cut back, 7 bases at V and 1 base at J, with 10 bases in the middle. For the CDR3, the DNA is TGTGCCAGCAAATTTAACCGGAACACTGAAGCTTTCTTT. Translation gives CASKFNRNTEAFF.

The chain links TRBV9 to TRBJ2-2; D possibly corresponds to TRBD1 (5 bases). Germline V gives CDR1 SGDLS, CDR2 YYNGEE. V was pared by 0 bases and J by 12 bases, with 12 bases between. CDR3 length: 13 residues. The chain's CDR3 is CASSVAIGVKLFF. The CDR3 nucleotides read TGTGCCAGCAGCGTAGCTATAGGGGTGAAGCTGTTTTTT.

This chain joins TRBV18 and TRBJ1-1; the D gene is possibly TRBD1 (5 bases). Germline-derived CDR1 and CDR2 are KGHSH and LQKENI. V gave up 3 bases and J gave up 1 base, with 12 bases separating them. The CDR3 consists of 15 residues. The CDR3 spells CASSPQGSRNTEAFF. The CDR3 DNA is TGTGCCAGCTCACCTCAGGGTTCTCGGAACACTGAAGCTTTCTTT.